This T cell receptor beta chain was sequenced for a study of shared clonotypes between healthy human individuals. As originally analysed: Junction-only sequences without quality scores were provided by ImmunoSEQ, so filtering was different. TCRdb's table, derived via immunoSEQ multiplex PCR, lists solely in-frame clones and lacks some. V and J calls and clone size follow that table, whereas D and trimming were derived from the DNA. This repertoire shows just over 2,000,000 clones, 85% to 95% found once; its top ten account for more than 0.1%. This CDR3 is built from 15 residues. The V segment lost 6 bases and the J segment 5 bases; nucleotides outside the gene matches: 11. Per germline, CDR1 MNHNY and CDR2 SVGAGI (reference sequence).

The sequence derives from a man in his late teens or twenties in good health. The specimen was naive CD4+ T cells sorted from blood. Subset: CD45RA+ positively selected. The V call is TRBV6-6, the J call TRBJ2-5; 8 positions agree with TRBD1. CDR3 protein: CASRIDRGSGETQYF. CDR3 sequence (DNA): TGTGCCAGCAGGATTGACAGGGGAAGTGGGGAGACCCAGTACTTC.